These 27 T cell receptor beta chains were sequenced from one sample in a study of cytomegalovirus exposure and HLA in healthy donors. TCRdb's table, derived via immunoSEQ multiplex PCR, lists solely in-frame clones and lacks some. There are about 74,000 clones in the sample; 85% to 95% occur only once, and about 1.9% lies in the top ten. The sequenced sample was PBMCs. The receptor set was obtained from a woman between 18 and 29 years old in good health and CMV-seropositive.

The chain combines TRBV19 with TRBJ2-1; 13 bases are shared with TRBD2. Trimming at V came to 7 bases and at J to 10 bases, leaving 10 bases not matched to a gene. The germline V gene has CDR1 LNHDA and CDR2 SQIVND (reference sequence). The CDR3 is 15 amino acids. The CDR3 nucleotides are TGTGCCAGTATTGGACTAGCGGGGGCTGGAGGGGAGCAGTTCTTC. Its translation is CASIGLAGAGGEQFF. The variable domain in full, completed from reference TRBV19 and TRBJ2-1, reads DGGITQSPKYLFRKEGQNVTLSCEQNLNHDAMYWYRQDPGQGLRLIYYSQIVNDFQKGDIAEGYSVSREKKESFPLTVTSAQKNPTAFYLCASIGLAGAGGEQFFGPGTRLTVL.

This chain joins TRBV5-1 and TRBJ2-1; 8 bases are a match to TRBD2. The germline V gene has CDR1 SGHRS and CDR2 YFSETQ. This CDR3 spans 15 amino acids. After removal of 4 bases from V and 7 bases from J, the junction contained 10 bases not matched to a gene. The CDR3 reads CASSRSGLGGNEQFF. Here the CDR3 DNA reads TGCGCCAGCAGCCGGTCGGGACTAGGGGGGAATGAGCAGTTCTTC.

The chain uses TRBV18 and TRBJ1-3; D is perhaps TRBD1 (6 bases). V gave up 5 bases and J gave up 4 bases, with 12 bases separating them. The CDR3 consists of 14 residues. Germline V CDR1 and CDR2: KGHSH, LQKENI. The DNA of the CDR3 is TGTGCCAGCTCAGGGGGCCTGGAGGGAAACACCATATATTTT. This codes for CASSGGLEGNTIYF.

The chain recombines TRBV19 with TRBJ1-5, with 12 bases that match TRBD1. Per the germline V gene, CDR1 is LNHDA and CDR2 is SQIVND (reference sequence). V was clipped by 9 bases and J by 10 bases; unmatched bases: 10. The CDR3 consists of 14 residues. Written as DNA, the CDR3 is TGTGCCAGCTCCTCCGGGACAGGGGGCAACCCCCAGCATTTT. Protein sequence: CASSSGTGGNPQHF.

The V call is TRBV6-4, the J call TRBJ1-2; 7 bases are shared with TRBD1. The CDR3 extends over 15 amino acids. CDR1 MRHNA and CDR2 SNTAGT come from the germline V gene. V trimming: 6 bases; J trimming: 5 bases; junction bases outside the gene matches: 12. CDR3 protein: CASSLHPGQQYGYTF. The CDR3 bases are TGTGCCAGCAGCTTACACCCGGGACAGCAGTATGGCTACACCTTC.

CDR3 coding DNA: TGCGCCAGCAGCAAGGGACAGGGCAGGGGCTACACCTTC. Translation: CASSKGQGRGYTF. The J gene is TRBJ1-2, the V gene TRBV5-1; the match to TRBD1 covers 9 bases. The CDR3 extends over 13 amino acids. V gave up 4 bases and J gave up 8 bases; unmatched junction bases: 6. Germline V gene sequence: CDR1 SGHRS, CDR2 YFSETQ. Filled out from reference TRBV5-1 and TRBJ1-2, the complete variable domain reads KAGVTQTPRYLIKTRGQQVTLSCSPISGHRSVSWYQQTPGQGLQFLFEYFSETQRNKGNFPGRFSGRQFSNSRSEMNVSTLELGDSALYLCASSKGQGRGYTFGSGTRLTVV.

V and J are TRBV7-8 and TRBJ1-2; 9 positions agree with TRBD1. The V segment lost 5 bases and the J segment 8 bases; nucleotides outside the gene matches: 12. CDR1 SGHVS and CDR2 FQNEAQ come from the germline V gene. The CDR3 totals 15 residues. The chain's CDR3 is CASSTRLQGARGYTF. CDR3 in DNA: TGTGCCAGCAGCACCCGGTTACAGGGGGCGAGGGGCTACACCTTC. The full variable domain, in which reference TRBV7-8 and TRBJ1-2 provide the parts outside the CDR3, is GAGVSQSPRYKVAKRGQDVALRCDPISGHVSLFWYQQALGQGPEFLTYFQNEAQLDKSGLPSDRFFAERPEGSVSTLKIQRTQQEDSAVYLCASSTRLQGARGYTFGSGTRLTVV.

The chain uses TRBV27 and TRBJ1-6, with 7 bases lining up with TRBD1. Germline trimming cut 7 bases from V and 4 bases from J; bases unmatched to any gene: 10. This CDR3 region has 16 residues. CDR1 is MNHEY, CDR2 SMNVEV, per germline (reference sequence). CDR3 bases: TGTGCCAGCAACCCGAGGCCGGGACAGTATAATTCACCCCTCCACTTT. This gives the protein CASNPRPGQYNSPLHF.

This chain joins TRBV7-9 and TRBJ2-3; 7 bases fit TRBD2. V shed 6 bases, J shed 2 bases, and the junction held 17 bases outside the gene matches. This CDR3 is 18 amino acids long. Germline V lookup: CDR1 SEHNR, CDR2 FQNEAQ (reference sequence). Here the CDR3 reads CASRRWIGIAGITDTQYF. In DNA form, the CDR3 reads TGTGCCAGCAGAAGATGGATTGGAATAGCGGGCATCACAGATACGCAGTATTTT.

The V and J genes are TRBV6-6 and TRBJ2-7; D remains ambiguous. Germline CDR1 and CDR2: MNHNY and SVGAGI (reference sequence). The CDR3 is made up of 13 amino acids. Trimming cost V 0 bases and J 3 bases, with 6 bases left between them. The CDR3 protein is CASSYSRGYEQYF. In DNA, the CDR3 is TGTGCCAGCAGTTACTCGAGAGGCTACGAGCAGTACTTC.

This rearrangement joins TRBV5-1 to TRBJ2-6; tentative D call: TRBD1 (6 bases). V lost 4 bases to trimming and J lost 2 bases, with 13 bases between them. Germline assignment: CDR1 SGHRS and CDR2 YFSETQ. The CDR3 contains 16 residues. In DNA form, the CDR3 reads TGCGCCAGCAGCCTCAACAGGGTAGCTGGGGCCAACGTCCTGACTTTC. Translation gives CASSLNRVAGANVLTF.

This chain links TRBV29-1 with TRBJ1-2; possibly TRBD1 for D (5 bases). The germline V and J ends were trimmed by 0 bases and 5 bases, with 16 bases remaining between them. This CDR3 contains 15 residues. In germline, CDR1 is SQVTM, CDR2 ANQGSEA. The CDR3 reads CSVEERSQGLYGYTF. CDR3 nucleotides: TGCAGCGTTGAAGAACGGTCGCAGGGTTTATATGGCTACACCTTC.

V is TRBV9 and J is TRBJ2-5, with TRBD2 identical over 13 bases. V was pared by 4 bases and J by 3 bases, with 6 bases of the junction left unmatched. The CDR3 covers 16 residues. Germline V lookup: CDR1 SGDLS, CDR2 YYNGEE. CDR3 sequence: CASSPGTSGEKETQYF. The CDR3 region has the DNA TGTGCCAGCAGCCCAGGGACTAGCGGGGAGAAAGAGACCCAGTACTTC.

The gene calls are TRBV9 and TRBJ1-1; maybe TRBD1 (5 bases). Deletions cut 0 bases from V and 2 bases from J, with 11 bases between. Germline loops: CDR1 SGDLS, CDR2 YYNGEE. This CDR3 comprises 15 residues. CDR3 sequence: CASSVAAGRNTEAFF. CDR3 DNA: TGTGCCAGCAGCGTAGCGGCAGGGCGCAACACTGAAGCTTTCTTT.

The rearrangement joins TRBV30 to TRBJ2-7, with TRBD2 identical over 12 bases. Per the germline V gene, CDR1 is GTSNPN and CDR2 is SVGIG (reference sequence). The CDR3 has 14 residues. V was clipped by 4 bases and J by 3 bases; unmatched bases: 4. The CDR3 nucleotides are TGTGCCTGGAAGTCGGGACTAGCGGGCTACGAGCAGTACTTC. It specifies CAWKSGLAGYEQYF.

This chain joins TRBV19 and TRBJ1-4; D perhaps matches TRBD1 (6 bases). Germline-derived CDR1 and CDR2 are LNHDA and SQIVND (reference sequence). This CDR3 has 12 residues. The ends were cut back, 4 bases at V and 8 bases at J, with 8 bases in the middle. CDR3 sequence reads: CASSTGEEKLFF. The CDR3 DNA follows: TGTGCCAGTAGTACAGGGGAAGAAAAACTGTTTTTT.

This chain uses TRBV6-5 with TRBJ1-1; D uncertain. Trimming shortened V by 4 bases and J by 1 base, and 10 bases separated the two germline ends. The germline gives CDR1 MNHEY, CDR2 SVGAGI. CDR3 size: 14 residues. The CDR3 is CASSLQKRNTEAFF. The CDR3 bases are TGTGCCAGCAGTTTACAGAAACGGAACACTGAAGCTTTCTTT.

This clone was detected only a few times. This rearrangement joins TRBV29-1 to TRBJ2-3; 9 bases fit TRBD1. Germline CDR1 reads SQVTM; CDR2 reads ANQGSEA. The CDR3 runs 15 residues. J lost 3 bases, V lost 6 bases, and 10 bases had no gene match. As DNA, the CDR3 is TGCAGCGTACTCCCGGGACAGGGTAGAACAGATACGCAGTATTTT. This encodes CSVLPGQGRTDTQYF.

J is TRBJ2-1 and V is TRBV5-4; 9 nucleotides align to TRBD1. The J segment lost 8 bases and the V segment lost 4 bases, leaving 10 bases of the junction unmatched. The CDR3 has 15 residues. Germline V lookup: CDR1 SGHNT, CDR2 YYREEE (reference sequence). Here the CDR3 DNA reads TGTGCCAGCAGCCCGTCCGGGACAGGGCCCCATGAGCAGTTCTTC. Protein sequence: CASSPSGTGPHEQFF.

The CDR3 reads CASSIGANTGELFF. The CDR3 region has the DNA TGTGCCAGTAGTATAGGAGCCAACACCGGGGAGCTGTTTTTT. The V call is TRBV19, the J call TRBJ2-2; no clear D. Looked up from germline, CDR1 is LNHDA and CDR2 is SQIVND (reference sequence). The CDR3 loop spans 14 amino acids. Trimming took off 1 base at V and 2 bases at J, with 5 bases between the two ends. Based on the CDR3 plus reference TRBV19 and TRBJ2-2, the full variable domain is DGGITQSPKYLFRKEGQNVTLSCEQNLNHDAMYWYRQDPGQGLRLIYYSQIVNDFQKGDIAEGYSVSREKKESFPLTVTSAQKNPTAFYLCASSIGANTGELFFGEGSRLTVL.

This chain connects TRBV6-1 to TRBJ2-7; D is perhaps TRBD1 (5 bases). The V gene's germline CDR1 is MNHNS and CDR2 SASEGT. Trimming pared 0 bases from V and 6 bases from J, leaving 12 bases between. This CDR3 contains 14 residues. The CDR3 loop reads CASSEAGRASEQYF. The DNA for the CDR3 is TGTGCCAGCAGTGAAGCGGGCAGGGCAAGCGAGCAGTACTTC.

V is TRBV27 and J is TRBJ1-1, with D unresolved. V lost 0 bases and J lost 1, with 18 bases in between. This CDR3 region has 18 residues. Germline V gene sequence: CDR1 MNHEY, CDR2 SMNVEV (reference sequence). CDR3 DNA sequence: TGTGCCAGCAGTTTATCGTGGGCACGCGCTATCCAGAACACTGAAGCTTTCTTT. It yields the protein CASSLSWARAIQNTEAFF.

The chain recombines TRBV7-2 with TRBJ1-6; 11 bases are shared with TRBD1. V lost 3 bases and J lost 9; bases outside the gene matches: 10. CDR1 is SGHTA and CDR2 is FQGNSA in the germline V gene. The CDR3 runs to 17 residues. The CDR3 sequence: CASSFYGTGGFGSPLHF. The CDR3 DNA follows: TGTGCCAGCAGCTTCTACGGGACAGGGGGTTTTGGTTCACCCCTCCACTTT.

This clone appeared once. The chain employs TRBV6-1 and TRBJ1-1; 9 bases align to TRBD1. CDR3 length: 13 residues. Germline trimming cut 6 bases from V and 7 bases from J; bases unmatched to any gene: 6. In germline, CDR1 is MNHNS, CDR2 SASEGT. The CDR3 nucleotides are TGTGCCAGCAGGAGGACAGGGGCGGGTGAAGCTTTCTTT. This translates into CASRRTGAGEAFF.

In DNA form, the CDR3 reads TGTGCTAGTGGTTTGGTACTTGGAGGCAATAGCAATCAGCCCCAGCATTTT. It codes for CASGLVLGGNSNQPQHF. V and J are TRBV12-5 and TRBJ1-5; no reliable D call. Germline V lookup: CDR1 LGHNT, CDR2 FRNRAP. The CDR3 is 17 amino acids. V lost 0 bases, J lost 0 bases, and 12 bases lay in between.

The DNA for the CDR3 is TGTGCCAGCAGTTACTCATTGGTAGCGGCCACAGATACGCAGTATTTT. Translation gives CASSYSLVAATDTQYF. The V gene is TRBV6-6, the J gene TRBJ2-3; possible D gene TRBD2, 6 bases. Trimming stripped 0 bases from V and 2 bases from J, with 12 bases between. Germline CDR1 is MNHNY and CDR2 is SVGAGI (reference sequence). This CDR3 comprises 16 residues.

This clone was seen only once. The CDR3 region has the DNA TGTGCCAGCACCGAGAATTTACCGGGACAGGGGAACGGCTACACCTTC. Its protein is CASTENLPGQGNGYTF. The rearrangement uses TRBV7-8 and TRBJ1-2; TRBD1 matches 10 bases. Germline V CDR1 and CDR2: SGHVS, FQNEAQ. After removal of 7 bases from V and 8 bases from J, the junction contained 16 bases not matched to a gene. The CDR3 is 16 amino acids.